These T cell receptor beta chains were read from a single sample in a study of blood T cell repertoires in COVID-19. The protocol was immunoSEQ multiplex PCR, while the TCRdb copy is restricted to in-frame clones and leaves out a portion. The data hold a few hundred thousand clones, with about 88% observed a single time. The sequenced sample was peripheral blood. These receptors were collected from a man aged 50 to 60 with COVID-19, enrolled during active disease. Each CDR3 is given with its conserved first and last residue. The D gene is left open where the match is weak. Only part of the rows carry a size: once, few, many, or a class if the clone is expanded.

j_call v_call clone_size cdr3_length d_call cdr3_nt cdr3_aa
TRBJ2-4 TRBV18 once 17 . TGTGCCAGCTCAAGTACTTCCGCCGGAGTCCAAAGGGGGATTCAGTACTTC CASSSTSAGVQRGIQYF
TRBJ2-7 TRBV7-2 once 14 TRBD2 TGTGCCAGCAGCCGTGGACTAGCGGGTTACGAGCAGTACTTC CASSRGLAGYEQYF
TRBJ1-5 TRBV3-1/TRBV3-2 . 15 . TGTGCCAGCAGCCAAGACCACAGGTTAGATCAGCCCCAGCATTTT CASSQDHRLDQPQHF
TRBJ2-5 TRBV21-1 once 20 . TGTGCCAGCAGCAGAAGGCCCGCTCGACAGGGGAATTTTGGCAAGGAGACCCAGTACTTC CASSRRPARQGNFGKETQYF
TRBJ1-4 TRBV5-1 . 14 . TGCGCCAGCAGCCGGGACACGGCTGAAGAAAAACTGTTTTTT CASSRDTAEEKLFF
TRBJ1-3 TRBV24-1 . 13 . TGTGCCACCATCCAAATCTCTGGAAACACCATATATTTT CATIQISGNTIYF
TRBJ2-3 TRBV7-3 . 14 . TGTGCCAGCAGCTCTAGCGCCTTCACAGATACGCAGTATTTT CASSSSAFTDTQYF
TRBJ2-2 TRBV20-1 . 15 TRBD2 TGCAGTGCTAGTCTAGCGGGAGCGGGCACCGGGGAGCTGTTTTTT CSASLAGAGTGELFF
TRBJ1-3 TRBV29-1 . 11 . TGCAGCGGCCGACTGGGAAACACCATATATTTT CSGRLGNTIYF
TRBJ1-3 TRBV19 few 16 . TGTGCCAGTAGTGTAACCGACAGGCTCTCTGGAAACACCATATATTTT CASSVTDRLSGNTIYF
TRBJ1-5 TRBV27 . 15 . TGTGCCAGCAGCAGGTCTTTAGGTAGCAATCAGCCCCAGCATTTT CASSRSLGSNQPQHF
TRBJ1-3 TRBV2 . 13 TRBD1 TGTGCCAGCAGGCCCGGGACAGTAAACACCATATATTTT CASRPGTVNTIYF
TRBJ1-1 TRBV25-1 . 11 . TGTGCCAGCAGTCGGGGCACTGAAGCTTTCTTT CASSRGTEAFF
TRBJ1-1 TRBV9 . 13 TRBD1 TGTGCCAGCAGCGTAAAACAGGGGGGTGAAGCTTTCTTT CASSVKQGGEAFF
TRBJ2-1 TRBV6-2/TRBV6-3 . 16 . TGTGCCAGCAGTTACTCTGTCGGGCGGGCGTACAATGAGCAGTTCTTC CASSYSVGRAYNEQFF
TRBJ1-4 TRBV5-4 . 17 . TGTGCCAGCAGCTTGGGAGGACGGAGGGCAACTAATGAAAAACTGTTTTTT CASSLGGRRATNEKLFF
TRBJ2-7 TRBV27 . 15 TRBD2 TGTGCCAGCAGTTTAGGACTAGCGGTCTCCTACGAGCAGTACTTC CASSLGLAVSYEQYF
TRBJ2-2 TRBV3-1/TRBV3-2 . 18 TRBD2 TGTGCCAGCAGCCAGGGGACTAGCGGGGGGGTGTACACCGGGGAGCTGTTTTTT CASSQGTSGGVYTGELFF
TRBJ2-3 TRBV7-9 . 17 TRBD2 TGTGCCAGCAGCTTAGTTATTAGCGGGGATAGCACAGATACGCAGTATTTT CASSLVISGDSTDTQYF
TRBJ1-3 TRBV9 . 17 . TGTGCCAGCAGCGTAGTGGGGTCGGGAACTATTGGAAACACCATATATTTT CASSVVGSGTIGNTIYF
TRBJ1-1 TRBV7-9 . 16 TRBD1 TGTGCCAGCAGCTTACCGCCGGGACAGGGGAACACTGAAGCTTTCTTT CASSLPPGQGNTEAFF
TRBJ1-1 TRBV6-1 once 17 . TGTGCCAGCAGTGAGAAGGGGTCACGTACCCAGAACACTGAAGCTTTCTTT CASSEKGSRTQNTEAFF
TRBJ1-5 TRBV27 . 15 . TGTGCCAGCAGTTTATGGGGGCAGGCTAATCAGCCCCAGCATTTT CASSLWGQANQPQHF
TRBJ1-5 TRBV4-1 . 16 . TGCGCCAGCAGCCCCGACAGAAGTTATAGCAATCAGCCCCAGCATTTT CASSPDRSYSNQPQHF
TRBJ2-3 TRBV15 . 14 . TGTGCCACCAGCAGAGACCTAGGGGGAGATACGCAGTATTTT CATSRDLGGDTQYF
TRBJ2-7 TRBV28 . 15 TRBD2 TGTGCCAGCAGAGGCGGACTAGCACCCCTCTACGAGCAGTACTTC CASRGGLAPLYEQYF
TRBJ2-5 TRBV6-6 . 14 . TGTGCCAGCAGCTCGAGACTATCTTCGGAGACCCAGTACTTC CASSSRLSSETQYF
TRBJ1-4 TRBV7-8 . 12 TRBD1 TGTGCCAGCAGCTTAGACAGGGGGAAACTGTTTTTT CASSLDRGKLFF
TRBJ2-3 TRBV9 . 16 TRBD2 TGTGCCAGCAGCGTAGGCTCTAGCGGAGGCACAGATACGCAGTATTTT CASSVGSSGGTDTQYF
TRBJ1-2 TRBV19 . 13 . TGTGCCAGTAGTGGAGGGCATGGGTATGGCTACACCTTC CASSGGHGYGYTF
TRBJ1-5 TRBV19 . 17 TRBD1 TGTGCCAGTAGTATAGATCTCGGGACAGAGAGCAATCAGGGACAGCATTTT CASSIDLGTESNQGQHF
TRBJ2-1 TRBV2 . 14 . TGTGCCAGTTCGCAGGTCCCTACTTACAATGAGCAGTTCTTC CASSQVPTYNEQFF
TRBJ2-5 TRBV27 . 16 TRBD2 TGTGCCAGCAGTCCATTAGGGGCACGGGGGGAAGAGACCCAGTACTTC CASSPLGARGEETQYF
TRBJ1-2 TRBV7-8 . 14 . TGTGCCAGCAGCCGAGTCCAACTTAACTATGGCTACACCTTC CASSRVQLNYGYTF
TRBJ2-2 TRBV7-9 . 16 TRBD1 TGTGCCAGCAGCCCTTACGGGACAGACCGCACCGGGGAGCTGTTTTTT CASSPYGTDRTGELFF
TRBJ1-1 TRBV29-1 . 13 . TGCAGCGCCGGAGACAGGACGAACACTGAAGCTTTCTTT CSAGDRTNTEAFF
TRBJ1-2 TRBV20-1 . 11 . TGCAGTGCAACGGACAGCTATGGCTACACCTTC CSATDSYGYTF
TRBJ2-7 TRBV3-1/TRBV3-2 . 14 TRBD1 TGTGCCAGCAGTCAGAGAGGGACAGGGGGGGATGTGTACTTC CASSQRGTGGDVYF
TRBJ2-2 TRBV24-1 . 18 TRBD2 TGTGCCACCAGTGGCTCGGAAGTGTCGGGGAGGGACACCGGGGAGCTGTTTTTT CATSGSEVSGRDTGELFF
TRBJ1-5 TRBV28 . 16 . TGTGCCAGCAGTTTAGAGCTCGGGATTCAAAATCAGCCCCAGCATTTT CASSLELGIQNQPQHF
TRBJ1-5 TRBV19 . 16 . TGTGCCAGTAGTATAGATACTGGAGATAGCAATCAGCCCCAGCATTTT CASSIDTGDSNQPQHF
TRBJ2-5 TRBV11-2 . 15 TRBD1 TGTGCCAGCAGCTTAGATAGGGGGCCTGGGGAGACCCAGTACTTC CASSLDRGPGETQYF
TRBJ1-1 TRBV5-8 . 14 TRBD1 TGTGCCAGCAGCTTCCGGGACAGGAACACTGAAGCTTTCTTT CASSFRDRNTEAFF
TRBJ1-5 TRBV28 . 12 . TGTGCCAGCAGACTGACGCGGGGGCCCCAGCATTTT CASRLTRGPQHF
TRBJ1-6 TRBV3-1/TRBV3-2 . 16 . TGTGCCAGCAGCCATCCCCACAGCTCCTATAATTCACCCCTCCACTTT CASSHPHSSYNSPLHF